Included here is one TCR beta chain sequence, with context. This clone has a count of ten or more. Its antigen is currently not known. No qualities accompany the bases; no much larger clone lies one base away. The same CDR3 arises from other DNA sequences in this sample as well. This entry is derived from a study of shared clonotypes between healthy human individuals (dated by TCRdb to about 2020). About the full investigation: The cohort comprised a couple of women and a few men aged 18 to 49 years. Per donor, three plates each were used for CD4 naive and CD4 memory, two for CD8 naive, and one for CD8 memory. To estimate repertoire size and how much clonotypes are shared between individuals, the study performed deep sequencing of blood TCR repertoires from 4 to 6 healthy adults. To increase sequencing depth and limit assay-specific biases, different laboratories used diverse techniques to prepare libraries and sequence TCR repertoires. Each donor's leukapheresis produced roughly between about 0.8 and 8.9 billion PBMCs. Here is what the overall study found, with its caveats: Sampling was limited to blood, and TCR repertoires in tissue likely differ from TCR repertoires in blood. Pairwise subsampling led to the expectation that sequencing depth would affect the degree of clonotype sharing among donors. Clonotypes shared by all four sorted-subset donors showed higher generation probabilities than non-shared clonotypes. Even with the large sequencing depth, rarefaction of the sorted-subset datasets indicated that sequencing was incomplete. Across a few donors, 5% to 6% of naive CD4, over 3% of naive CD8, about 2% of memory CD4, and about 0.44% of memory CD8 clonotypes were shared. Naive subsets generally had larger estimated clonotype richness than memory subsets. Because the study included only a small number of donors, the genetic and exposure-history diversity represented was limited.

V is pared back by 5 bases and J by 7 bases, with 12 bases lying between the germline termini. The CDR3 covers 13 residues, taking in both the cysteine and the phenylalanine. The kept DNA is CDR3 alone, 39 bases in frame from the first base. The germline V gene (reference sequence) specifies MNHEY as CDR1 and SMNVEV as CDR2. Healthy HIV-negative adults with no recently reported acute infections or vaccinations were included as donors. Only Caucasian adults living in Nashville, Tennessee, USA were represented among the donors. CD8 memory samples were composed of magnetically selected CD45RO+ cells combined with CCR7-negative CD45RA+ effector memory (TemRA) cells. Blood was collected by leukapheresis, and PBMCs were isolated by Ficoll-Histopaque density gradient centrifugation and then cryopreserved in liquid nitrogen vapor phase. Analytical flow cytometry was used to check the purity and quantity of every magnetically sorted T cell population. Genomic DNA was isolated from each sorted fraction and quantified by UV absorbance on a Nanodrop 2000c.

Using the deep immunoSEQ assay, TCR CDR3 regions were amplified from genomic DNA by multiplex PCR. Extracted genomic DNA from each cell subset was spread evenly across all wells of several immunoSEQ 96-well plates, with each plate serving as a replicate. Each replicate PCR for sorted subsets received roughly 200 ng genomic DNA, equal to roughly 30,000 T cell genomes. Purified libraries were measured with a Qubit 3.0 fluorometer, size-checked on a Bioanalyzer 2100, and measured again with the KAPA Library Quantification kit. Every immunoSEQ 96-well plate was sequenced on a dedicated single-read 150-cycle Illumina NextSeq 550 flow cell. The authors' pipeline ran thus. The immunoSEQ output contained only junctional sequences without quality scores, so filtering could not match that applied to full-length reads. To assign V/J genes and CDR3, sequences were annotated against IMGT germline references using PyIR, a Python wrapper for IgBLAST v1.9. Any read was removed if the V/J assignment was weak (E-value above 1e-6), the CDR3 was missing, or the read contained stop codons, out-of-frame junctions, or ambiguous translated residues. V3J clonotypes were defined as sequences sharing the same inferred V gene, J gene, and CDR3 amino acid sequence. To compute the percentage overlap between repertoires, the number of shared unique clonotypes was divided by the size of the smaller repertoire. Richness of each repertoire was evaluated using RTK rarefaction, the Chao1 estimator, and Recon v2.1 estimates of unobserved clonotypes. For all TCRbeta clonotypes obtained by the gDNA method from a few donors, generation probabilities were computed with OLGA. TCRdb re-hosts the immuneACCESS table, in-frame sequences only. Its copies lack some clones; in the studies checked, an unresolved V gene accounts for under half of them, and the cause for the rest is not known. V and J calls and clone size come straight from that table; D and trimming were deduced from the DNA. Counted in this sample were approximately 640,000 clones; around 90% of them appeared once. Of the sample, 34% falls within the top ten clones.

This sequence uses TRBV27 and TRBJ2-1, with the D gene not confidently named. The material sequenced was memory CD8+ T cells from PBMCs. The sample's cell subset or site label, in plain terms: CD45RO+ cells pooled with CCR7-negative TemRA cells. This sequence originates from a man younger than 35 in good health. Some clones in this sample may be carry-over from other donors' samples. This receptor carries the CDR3 CASSLSGFNEQFF. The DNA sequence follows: TGTGCCAGCAGTCTTTCGGGTTTTAATGAGCAGTTCTTC.